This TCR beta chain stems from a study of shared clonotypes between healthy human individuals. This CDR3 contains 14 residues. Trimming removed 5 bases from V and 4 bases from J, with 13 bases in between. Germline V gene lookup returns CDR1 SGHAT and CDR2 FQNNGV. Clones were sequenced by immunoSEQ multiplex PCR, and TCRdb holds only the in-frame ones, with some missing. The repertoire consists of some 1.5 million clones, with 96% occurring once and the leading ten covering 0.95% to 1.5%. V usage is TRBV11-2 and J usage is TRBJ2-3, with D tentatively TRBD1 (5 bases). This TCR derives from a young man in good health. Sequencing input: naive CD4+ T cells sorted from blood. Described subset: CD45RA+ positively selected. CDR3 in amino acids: CASSTRQLSDTQYF. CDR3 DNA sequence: TGTGCCAGCAGCACCAGACAGTTATCAGATACGCAGTATTTT.